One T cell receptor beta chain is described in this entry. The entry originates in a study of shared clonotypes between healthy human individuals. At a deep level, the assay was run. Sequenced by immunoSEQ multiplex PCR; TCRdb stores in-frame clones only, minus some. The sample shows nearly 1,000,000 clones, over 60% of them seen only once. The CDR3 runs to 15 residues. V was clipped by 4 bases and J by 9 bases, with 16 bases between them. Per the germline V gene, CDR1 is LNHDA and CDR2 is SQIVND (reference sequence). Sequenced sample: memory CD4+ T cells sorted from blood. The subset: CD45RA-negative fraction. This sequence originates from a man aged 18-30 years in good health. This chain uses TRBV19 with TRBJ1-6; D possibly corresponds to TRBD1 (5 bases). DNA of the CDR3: TGTGCCAGTAGTACGATTACAGGAGGTGGTTCACCCCTCCACTTT. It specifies CASSTITGGGSPLHF.